The 13 T cell receptor beta chains below were found in one sample sequenced in a study of metastatic and nonmetastatic thyroid tumors. Patients underwent thyroid surgery, and none had received any treatment before it. Using MiXCR, TCRdb reanalyzed the PCR reads. The sample lists roughly 20,000 clones, 18% occurring once. Sequencing was performed on blood. These receptors were collected from a male donor with papillary thyroid cancer or a benign thyroid nodule (not recorded which). Some clones in this sample may be carry-over from other donors' samples.

This clone was recorded at least ten times. The chain combines TRBV7-3 with TRBJ1-5, with TRBD1 matching 9 bases. The CDR3 totals 13 residues. CDR1 is SGHTA, CDR2 FQGTGA, per germline. Trimming removed 3 bases from V and 6 bases from J; junction bases left unmatched: 0. The DNA for the CDR3 is TGTGCCAGCAGCTTGGACAGGGGTCAGCCCCAGCATTTT. It yields the protein CASSLDRGQPQHF.

With regard to this clone: The junction departs from germline at one end; a sequencing error may be responsible. The chain is built from TRBV6-4 and TRBJ2-3; D possibly corresponds to TRBD2 (8 bases). The germline CDR1 and CDR2 sequences are MRHNA and SNTAGT. The CDR3 totals 16 residues. CDR3 amino acids: CASRRTGTSGTDTQYF. For the CDR3, the DNA is TGTGCCAGCAGGAGGACAGGTACTAGCGGCACTGATACGCAGTATTTT.

This clone was observed at least ten times. The CDR3 DNA reads TGTGCCAGCAGCCCCGACAGGTACAATGAGCAGTTCTTC. It yields the protein CASSPDRYNEQFF. The chain is built from TRBV2 and TRBJ2-1, with D possibly matching TRBD1 (6 bases). CDR3 length: 13 amino acids. The V and J ends lost 6 bases and 4 bases respectively, with 10 bases between them. CDR1 and CDR2 (germline): SNHLY, FYNNEI.

This clone was detected only a few times. With a much larger clone just one base away, this may be a read error. The V call is TRBV20-1, the J call TRBJ2-7; a weak D match, TRBD1 (5 bases). The CDR3 length is 13 residues. Trimming shortened V by 6 bases and J by 4 bases, and 16 bases separated the two germline ends. Germline CDR1 is DFQATT and CDR2 is SNEGSKA (reference sequence). This CDR3 is CSAIPRTWYEQYF. Written as DNA, the CDR3 is TGCAGTGCCATACCACGGACATGGTACGAGCAGTACTTC.

Many counts were recorded for this clone. The J gene is TRBJ2-1, the V gene TRBV5-4, with D perhaps TRBD1 or TRBD2 (5 bases each). CDR3 length equals 17 residues. The V and J ends lost 1 base and 8 bases respectively, with 22 bases between them. The germline CDR1 and CDR2 sequences are SGHNT and YYREEE (reference sequence). The CDR3 here is CASSLLSGAGFTDEQFF. CDR3 bases: TGTGCCAGCAGCTTGTTATCCGGGGCAGGGTTTACCGATGAGCAGTTCTTC.

Judged by abundance, this clone is medium-sized. The chain couples TRBV19 to TRBJ2-7, with D possibly matching TRBD2 (6 bases). From germline, CDR1 is LNHDA and CDR2 SQIVND (reference sequence). The CDR3 contains 14 residues. The ends were cut back, 5 bases at V and 3 bases at J, with 14 bases in the middle. Here the CDR3 reads CASSPRLESYEQYF. CDR3 nucleotide sequence: TGTGCCAGTAGTCCGCGACTAGAGAGCTACGAGCAGTACTTC. Full variable domain (remainder filled in from reference TRBV19 and TRBJ2-7): DGGITQSPKYLFRKEGQNVTLSCEQNLNHDAMYWYRQDPGQGLRLIYYSQIVNDFQKGDIAEGYSVSREKKESFPLTVTSAQKNPTAFYLCASSPRLESYEQYFGPGTRLTVT.

The CDR3 sequence: CASSAGQGRGSGNTIYF. The CDR3 nucleotides read TGTGCCAGCAGTGCCGGACAGGGAAGGGGAAGCGGAAACACCATATATTTT. The chain has TRBV6-1 and TRBJ1-3, with 8 nucleotides matching TRBD1. CDR1 and CDR2 from the germline V gene are MNHNS and SASEGT. The CDR3 is 17 amino acids. With 4 bases clipped from V and 4 bases from J, the junction kept 12 bases outside the gene matches.

This clone occurred many times. The V and J genes are TRBV5-1 and TRBJ1-2; 9 bases map to TRBD1. The CDR3 has 18 amino acids. Germline trimming cut 4 bases from V and 0 bases from J; bases unmatched to any gene: 13. Germline V CDR1 and CDR2: SGHRS, YFSETQ. The CDR3 DNA follows: TGCGCCAGCAGCAAGGACCGGGACAGGGTGACCTCTAACTATGGCTACACCTTC. Translation: CASSKDRDRVTSNYGYTF.

The V and J genes are TRBV11-2 and TRBJ2-7, with 8 positions matching TRBD2. The germline gives CDR1 SGHAT, CDR2 FQNNGV. Trimming removed 4 bases from V and 3 bases from J; junction bases left unmatched: 5. This CDR3 contains 14 residues. The CDR3 here is CASSSIAGIYEQYF. The CDR3 DNA follows: TGTGCCAGCAGCTCGATAGCGGGAATCTACGAGCAGTACTTC.

The chain is built from TRBV11-3 and TRBJ2-7; 10 bases fit TRBD2. Germline-derived CDR1 and CDR2 are SGHNT and YENEEA. Trimming took 1 base from V and 3 from J; bases not matched to a gene: 6. The CDR3 extends over 16 amino acids. The CDR3 coding sequence is TGTGCCAGCAGCTTAGGTCTAGCGGGAGTGTACTACGAGCAGTACTTC. It yields the protein CASSLGLAGVYYEQYF.

This clone occurred many times. The sample carries other DNA sequences with the same CDR3. The chain uses TRBV27 and TRBJ2-7; TRBD1 aligns across 9 bases. This CDR3 spans 16 amino acids. The germline V gene has CDR1 MNHEY and CDR2 SMNVEV (reference sequence). V lost 6 bases and J lost 5; bases outside the gene matches: 14. In DNA, the CDR3 is TGTGCCAGCAGCCGATCACCCCCGGGACAGGGAGACGAGCAGTACTTC. Translation: CASSRSPPGQGDEQYF.

About this clone: One junction end does not reproduce the germline sequence, and a read error may be involved. The chain has TRBV2 and TRBJ2-7; TRBD1 aligns across 10 bases. Per germline, CDR1 SNHLY and CDR2 FYNNEI. The CDR3 spans 15 residues. DNA for the CDR3: TGTGCCAGCAGCCCCCCCGTGACAGGGGGCTTCGAGCAATACTTC. Amino acid sequence: CASSPPVTGGFEQYF.

This clone appeared many times. This chain joins TRBV5-6 and TRBJ2-7, with 8 bases aligning to TRBD2. Trimming at V came to 4 bases and at J to 2 bases, leaving 5 bases not matched to a gene. This CDR3 contains 14 residues. The germline V gene encodes CDR1 SGHDT and CDR2 YYEEEE. The CDR3 DNA is TGTGCCAGCAGCCCGGGACTAGGTCCCTACGAGCAGTACTTC. Translating gives CASSPGLGPYEQYF.